Ten or more counts support the clone carrying this T cell receptor beta chain. Its antigen is not known. The germline V and J ends were trimmed by 0 bases and 7 bases, with 18 bases remaining between them. The germline V gene encodes CDR1 SGHVS and CDR2 FNYEAQ. The CDR3 length is 16 residues. This sample was taken from a study of T cell repertoires in cytomegalovirus infection. General observations from the study: Cumulated frequencies of public TCR beta families served to identify carriers of CMV plus the relevant HLA. Predominance within the ex vivo response was attributable to HLA-C-restricted CMV-specific TCR beta clonotypes.

Each CDR3 protein is one row after TCRdb ran MiXCR on the reads. The table shows hundreds of thousands of distinct CDR3 sequences, with about a sixth occurring only once. The chain uses TRBV7-6 and TRBJ2-5, with a tentative D call TRBD2 (6 bases). This receptor was taken from a human donor in good health (CMV status not recorded). Some clones in this sample may be carry-over from other donors' samples. The sample was PBMCs. The CDR3 DNA follows: TGTGCCAGCAGCTTAGCGACTTCGGGACTGCGAGGGACCCAGTACTTC. Protein product: CASSLATSGLRGTQYF. Looking up the rest from reference TRBV7-6 and TRBJ2-5 gives the full variable domain: GAGVSQSPRYKVTKRGQDVALRCDPISGHVSLYWYRQALGQGPEFLTYFNYEAQQDKSGLPNDRFSAERPEGSISTLTIQRTEQRDSAMYRCASSLATSGLRGTQYFGPGTRLLVL.